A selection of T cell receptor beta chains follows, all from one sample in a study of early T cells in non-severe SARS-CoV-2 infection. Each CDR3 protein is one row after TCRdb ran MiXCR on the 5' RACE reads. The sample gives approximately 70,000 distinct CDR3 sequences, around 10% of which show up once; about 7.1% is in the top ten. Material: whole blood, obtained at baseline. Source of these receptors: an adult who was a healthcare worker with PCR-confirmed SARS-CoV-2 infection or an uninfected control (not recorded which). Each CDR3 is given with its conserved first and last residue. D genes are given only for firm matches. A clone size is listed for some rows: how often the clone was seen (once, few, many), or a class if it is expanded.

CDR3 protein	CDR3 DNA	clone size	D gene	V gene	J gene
CASMPGAGGAPGPQHF	TGTGCCAGTATGCCTGGCGCGGGGGGGGCCCCAGGGCCCCAGCATTTT	NA	NA	TRBV19	TRBJ1-5
CASSPNRVSYTF	TGTGCCAGCAGCCCCAACAGAGTCAGCTACACCTTC	NA	NA	TRBV14	TRBJ1-2
CASSARTGTPETQYF	TGTGCCAGCAGCGCCCGAACAGGGACTCCAGAGACCCAGTACTTC	few	NA	TRBV7-9	TRBJ2-5
CASSVGTGRNYGYTF	TGTGCCAGCAGCGTAGGTACAGGACGAAACTATGGCTACACCTTC	few	NA	TRBV9	TRBJ1-2
CASSAFNRGAKQPQHF	TGTGCCAGCAGCGCTTTTAATAGAGGGGCGAAGCAGCCCCAGCATTTT	few	NA	TRBV21-1	TRBJ1-5
CASSLGRGNEKLFF	TGTGCCAGCAGCTTAGGACGGGGCAATGAAAAACTGTTTTTT	many	NA	TRBV7-6	TRBJ1-4
CASSYPAGGSRNTEAFF	TGTGCCAGCAGTTACCCTGCAGGGGGCTCAAGGAACACTGAAGCTTTCTTT	NA	TRBD1	TRBV6-6	TRBJ1-1
CASSPVAYNEAGRNTEAFF	TGCGCCAGCAGCCCGGTGGCGTATAACGAGGCGGGCCGGAACACTGAAGCTTTCTTT	few	NA	TRBV5-1	TRBJ1-1
CASSSLGAGELFF	TGTGCCAGCAGTTCTTTGGGGGCCGGGGAGCTGTTTTTT	few	NA	TRBV12-3/TRBV12-4	TRBJ2-2
CASSDQHVKANIQYF	TGCGCCAGCAGCGACCAACATGTGAAAGCCAACATTCAGTACTTC	NA	NA	TRBV5-1	TRBJ2-4
CASSLSTIPGNTIYF	TGTGCCAGCAGCTTGTCTACTATACCCGGAAACACCATATATTTT	few	NA	TRBV5-5	TRBJ1-3
CSARDAGQLNTEAFF	TGCAGTGCTAGAGATGCGGGACAGCTGAACACTGAAGCTTTCTTT	few	TRBD1	TRBV20-1	TRBJ1-1
CASSQNGPYEQYF	TGTGCCAGCAGCCAGAACGGACCTTACGAGCAGTACTTC	NA	NA	TRBV14	TRBJ2-7
CASGSPSSYNEQFF	TGTGCCAGCGGCTCCCCCAGCTCCTACAATGAGCAGTTCTTC	NA	NA	TRBV7-3	TRBJ2-1
CASSEWGLGTGRSGKAQHF	TGTGCCAGCAGTGAATGGGGCCTCGGGACAGGTAGAAGTGGCAAGGCCCAGCATTTT	few	TRBD1	TRBV6-1	TRBJ1-5
CASSPEQYNSPLHF	TGCGCCAGCAGCCCCGAACAGTATAATTCACCCCTCCACTTT	few	NA	TRBV5-1	TRBJ1-6
CASGIQGAPTVEFF	TGTGCTAGTGGCATACAGGGGGCACCCACGGTAGAGTTCTTC	many	TRBD1	TRBV12-5	TRBJ2-1
CASSVGTGGYYEQYF	TGTGCCAGCAGCGTAGGGACAGGGGGCTACTACGAGCAGTACTTC	NA	TRBD1	TRBV9	TRBJ2-7
CTSSLSSGGGLGDTQYF	TGTACCAGCAGCTTAAGTAGCGGGGGGGGTCTGGGAGATACGCAGTATTTT	few	TRBD2	TRBV7-2	TRBJ2-3
CASRAGSESYEQYF	TGTGCCAGCAGGGCAGGGTCCGAATCCTACGAGCAGTACTTC	many	NA	TRBV28	TRBJ2-7
CASSPSGASYGYTF	TGTGCCAGCAGTCCCAGCGGGGCCTCCTATGGCTACACCTTC	NA	NA	TRBV12-3/TRBV12-4	TRBJ1-2
CASSLVDNSPLHF	TGTGCCAGCAGCTTAGTCGATAATTCACCCCTCCACTTT	many	NA	TRBV7-9	TRBJ1-6
CASSFGTGNYYNSPLHF	TGTGCCAGCAGCTTCGGGACTGGTAACTACTATAATTCACCCCTCCACTTT	NA	NA	TRBV5-6	TRBJ1-6
CASSIDSLRDQPQHF	TGTGCCAGTAGTATTGACAGCTTAAGGGATCAGCCCCAGCATTTT	few	NA	TRBV19	TRBJ1-5
CASSPRVLETQYF	TGTGCCAGCTCACCCAGGGTTCTCGAGACCCAGTACTTC	NA	NA	TRBV18	TRBJ2-5
CASSLEPDGGETQYF	TGTGCCAGCAGCTTAGAGCCCGATGGGGGGGAGACCCAGTACTTC	medium-sized	NA	TRBV11-2	TRBJ2-5
CSARDPQASSPLHF	TGCAGTGCTAGAGATCCTCAAGCCAGCTCACCCCTCCACTTT	few	NA	TRBV20-1	TRBJ1-6
CASSLAVRSTPSSYEQYF	TGCGCCAGCAGCTTGGCCGTCAGGTCCACCCCGAGCTCCTACGAGCAGTACTTC	many	NA	TRBV5-1	TRBJ2-7
CASGMSVLPKANEKLFF	TGTGCCAGCGGTATGAGTGTTCTACCGAAAGCTAATGAAAAACTGTTTTTT	NA	NA	TRBV7-8	TRBJ1-4
CASSSEGPLTDTQYF	TGTGCCAGCAGCTCCGAGGGCCCTCTAACAGATACGCAGTATTTT	many	NA	TRBV5-6	TRBJ2-3
CASRKRQELFRQEKLFF	TGTGCCAGTAGGAAAAGACAGGAACTCTTCCGACAAGAAAAACTGTTTTTT	few	NA	TRBV19	TRBJ1-4
CASSLPPSRGNTEAFF	TGTGCCAGCAGCTTACCGCCGTCGAGGGGAAACACTGAAGCTTTCTTT	NA	NA	TRBV11-3	TRBJ1-1
CASSERQGVYEQYF	TGCGCCAGCAGCGAAAGACAGGGGGTCTACGAGCAGTACTTC	many	TRBD1	TRBV5-1	TRBJ2-7
CASSFTYSRSGPTSPLHF	TGTGCCAGCAGTTTTACATACTCCAGGTCAGGGCCTACTTCACCCCTCCACTTT	few	NA	TRBV27	TRBJ1-6
CAPEGGGRNEQFF	TGTGCCCCCGAGGGCGGGGGGAGGAATGAGCAGTTCTTC	many	TRBD2	TRBV7-6	TRBJ2-1
CASSPGGGNNSPLHF	TGTGCCAGCAGTCCAGGGGGCGGCAATAATTCACCCCTCCACTTT	NA	TRBD1	TRBV5-4	TRBJ1-6
CASTRQGRTGHEQYF	TGCGCCAGCACCCGACAGGGGCGGACCGGCCACGAGCAGTACTTC	NA	TRBD1	TRBV5-1	TRBJ2-7
CASSLRAPEGSGNTIYF	TGTGCCAGCAGTCTTCGGGCGCCCGAAGGATCTGGAAACACCATATATTTT	NA	NA	TRBV27	TRBJ1-3
CSARGTGGEDQPQHF	TGCAGTGCTAGAGGCACAGGGGGCGAGGATCAGCCCCAGCATTTT	many	TRBD1	TRBV20-1	TRBJ1-5
CAISERGNAYEQYF	TGTGCCATCAGTGAACGGGGAAATGCCTACGAGCAGTACTTC	few	NA	TRBV10-3	TRBJ2-7
CASRMGITNEKLFF	TGTGCCAGCAGGATGGGTATAACTAATGAAAAACTGTTTTTT	NA	NA	TRBV7-6	TRBJ1-4
CASSFGTGVQETQYF	TGTGCCAGCAGCTTCGGGACAGGAGTCCAAGAGACCCAGTACTTC	NA	TRBD1	TRBV5-6	TRBJ2-5
CASSSNAGQTYEQYF	TGCGCCAGCAGCTCTAACGCGGGACAAACCTACGAGCAGTACTTC	NA	NA	TRBV5-1	TRBJ2-7